This is a list of T cell receptor beta chains from one sample in a study of T cell responses to AZD1222 COVID-19 vaccine. TCRdb keeps only in-frame clones here, not all; method: immunoSEQ multiplex PCR. This sample has more than 100,000 clones; nearly 90% occur once, and the top ten carry roughly 4.1%. The sequencing here drew on peripheral blood, taken on day 0 of AZD1222 vaccination. These receptors were obtained from an adult in good health. The CDR3 runs from the conserved cysteine through the conserved F or W. The D gene is left open where the match is weak. Not every row has a clone size; where given, it reads once, few, many or a size class.

cdr3_nt	cdr3_aa	clone_size	v_call	j_call	d_call
TGTGCCACCAGTGACTTCCGCTACGAGCAGTACTTC	CATSDFRYEQYF	-	TRBV24-1	TRBJ2-7	-
TGTGCCAGCAGTGGCCCTGGGGGCGAAGGAACAGATACGCAGTATTTT	CASSGPGGEGTDTQYF	-	TRBV6-1	TRBJ2-3	-
TGTGCCATCAGTGAAGGGGGACAGGGGGCCACAAGGGAAAAACTGTTTTTT	CAISEGGQGATREKLFF	-	TRBV10-3	TRBJ1-4	TRBD1
TGTGCCAGCCGAAGGCAGGGGCAGCCCCAGCATTTT	CASRRQGQPQHF	-	TRBV19	TRBJ1-5	-
TGTGCCAGCAGCTATAATCTAGGGGGGGGGAACACTGAAGCTTTCTTT	CASSYNLGGGNTEAFF	-	TRBV28	TRBJ1-1	-
TGTGCCAGCACAACGTCGACGCAGGGGGTGGCTTTCTTT	CASTTSTQGVAFF	-	TRBV6-5	TRBJ1-1	TRBD1
TGCGCCAGCAGCTTCAATACAGGGAACACTGAAGCTTTCTTT	CASSFNTGNTEAFF	-	TRBV5-1	TRBJ1-1	-
TGTGCCAGCAGCCCGAATTCGGCAGGGGGATATGGCTACACCTTC	CASSPNSAGGYGYTF	few	TRBV6-5	TRBJ1-2	TRBD1
TGTGCCAGCAGTGGGTTGGCCGCAGATACGCAGTATTTT	CASSGLAADTQYF	few	TRBV3-1/TRBV3-2	TRBJ2-3	-
TGCGCGGGGGTGGGGACCGGGGAGCTGTTTTTT	CAGVGTGELFF	-	TRBV20-1	TRBJ2-2	TRBD2
TGTGCCAGCAGTGATGGACAGGGGCCTGAAGCTTTCTTT	CASSDGQGPEAFF	few	TRBV25-1	TRBJ1-1	TRBD1
TGTGCCAGCAGCTTGCAGGGGGCGCTGGATGAAAAACTGTTTTTT	CASSLQGALDEKLFF	-	TRBV7-9	TRBJ1-4	TRBD1
TGCAGCGTTTATGACAACATGAACACTGAAGCTTTCTTT	CSVYDNMNTEAFF	few	TRBV29-1	TRBJ1-1	-
TGTGCCAGCAGCCAAGCCGGCTGGGGCAGTGGGACCGGGGAGCTGTTTTTT	CASSQAGWGSGTGELFF	-	TRBV4-2	TRBJ2-2	-